These 26 T cell receptor beta chains originate from one sample sequenced in a study of CD8+ T cells in alopecia areata. RNA extraction was followed by reverse transcription into cDNA, which acted as the sequencing template. Produced via immunoSEQ multiplex PCR; TCRdb's table is partial and in-frame only. This table holds 95,000 to 100,000 clones, 50% to 75% found once. The treatment denotes: oral pan-JAK inhibitor, 5-10 mg twice daily. Sequencing was performed on CD8+ T cells sorted from blood, taken at week 4, from a patient treated with tofacitinib. The source of these receptors is a human donor with alopecia areata.

This clone was seen only a few times. The gene calls are TRBV5-6 and TRBJ2-5; 11 nucleotides match TRBD2. The CDR3 sequence is 15 residues long. V shed 3 bases and J 5 bases; nucleotides not matched to a gene: 6. CDR1 and CDR2 from the germline V gene are SGHDT and YYEEEE. In nucleotides, the CDR3 is TGTGCCAGCAGCTGGCTAGCGGGAGGATCTGAGACCCAGTACTTC. Its translation is CASSWLAGGSETQYF.

V and J are TRBV29-1 and TRBJ1-1, with D tentatively TRBD1 (6 bases). Deletions cut 6 bases from V and 6 bases from J, with 14 bases between. The germline gives CDR1 SQVTM, CDR2 ANQGSEA. The CDR3 spans 12 residues. The CDR3 reads CSVEPGEAEAFF. CDR3 nucleotides: TGCAGCGTGGAACCAGGGGAGGCTGAAGCTTTCTTT.

This sequence joins TRBV30 and TRBJ2-7, with 7 bases identical to TRBD2. Germline V gene data show CDR1 as GTSNPN and CDR2 as SVGIG (reference sequence). Germline trimming cut 2 bases from V and 1 base from J; bases unmatched to any gene: 8. The length of the CDR3 is 15 residues. CDR3 sequence reads: CAWSSKPSGSYEQYF. The CDR3 region has the DNA TGTGCCTGGAGTAGTAAGCCTAGCGGATCCTACGAGCAGTACTTC. Supplemented by reference TRBV30 and TRBJ2-7, the full variable domain reads SQTIHQWPATLVQPVGSPLSLECTVEGTSNPNLYWYRQAAGRGLQLLFYSVGIGQISSEVPQNLSASRPQDRQFILSSKKLLLSDSGFYLCAWSSKPSGSYEQYFGPGTRLTVT.

V is TRBV2 and J is TRBJ1-5, with unresolved D. The germline V and J ends were trimmed by 5 bases and 1 base, with 12 bases remaining between them. The CDR3 has 15 residues. CDR1 and CDR2 (germline): SNHLY, FYNNEI. The CDR3 bases are TGTGCCAGCAGTACACCGGGATGGAGCAATCAGCCCCAGCATTTT. Translating gives CASSTPGWSNQPQHF.

There are a few counts of this clone. The chain has TRBV27 and TRBJ1-4; D is uncertain. Trimming took off 6 bases at V and 4 bases at J, with 21 bases between the two ends. The CDR3 is 17 residues long. Germline CDR1 MNHEY, CDR2 SMNVEV (reference sequence). The chain's CDR3 is CASRPAEVIGFNEKLFF. The CDR3, as DNA: TGTGCCAGCAGGCCCGCCGAAGTCATCGGATTTAATGAAAAACTGTTTTTT.

A few counts support this clone. The chain recombines TRBV19 with TRBJ1-1; D uncertain. In germline, CDR1 is LNHDA, CDR2 SQIVND (reference sequence). The CDR3 loop spans 14 amino acids. V was trimmed by 3 bases and J by 1 base, leaving 9 bases between them. The CDR3 DNA reads as TGTGCCAGTAGTATTAACAGTGCGAACACTGAAGCTTTCTTT. It codes for CASSINSANTEAFF.

This clone was found a few times. V usage is TRBV6-1 and J usage is TRBJ2-7; possible D gene TRBD2, 6 bases. Trimming took off 2 bases at V and 5 bases at J, with 16 bases between the two ends. In germline, CDR1 is MNHNS, CDR2 SASEGT. CDR3 length equals 15 residues. The CDR3 DNA reads TGTGCCAGCAGTGAACCAGGGAGGCGGAAGGACGAGCAGTACTTC. This translates into CASSEPGRRKDEQYF.

The chain combines TRBV29-1 with TRBJ2-2; D not certain. The CDR3 has 12 residues. Germline assignment: CDR1 SQVTM and CDR2 ANQGSEA. Trimming pared 2 bases from V and 6 bases from J, leaving 7 bases between. The DNA for the CDR3 is TGCAGCGTTGAAAGTCGACCCGGGGAGCTGTTTTTT. Its protein is CSVESRPGELFF.

This clone was recorded a few times. The gene calls are TRBV27 and TRBJ1-2, with 8 bases that match TRBD1. The CDR3 spans 13 residues. Germline CDR1 and CDR2: MNHEY and SMNVEV (reference sequence). V lost 5 bases, J lost 7 bases, and 6 bases stayed unmatched. The chain's CDR3 is CASSGQGALGYTF. CDR3 bases: TGTGCCAGCAGTGGGCAGGGGGCGCTTGGCTACACCTTC.

This clone appeared a single time. The V gene is TRBV7-2, the J gene TRBJ1-1; D not certain. CDR3 length: 15 amino acids. With 6 bases removed from V and 4 bases from J, the gap between germline ends came to 18 bases. CDR1 is SGHTA and CDR2 is FQGNSA in the germline V gene. CDR3: CASSEENFPSTEAFF. As DNA, the CDR3 is TGTGCCAGCAGTGAAGAAAACTTCCCGAGCACTGAAGCTTTCTTT.

In its sample, this clone was seen a few times. The V gene is TRBV5-1, the J gene TRBJ2-1, with 13 bases aligning to TRBD2. The CDR3 length is 16 residues. Trimming took 1 base from V and 5 from J; bases not matched to a gene: 3. From germline, CDR1 is SGHRS and CDR2 YFSETQ. As DNA, the CDR3 is TGCGCCAGCAGCTTGTGGACTAGCGGGAGCCACAATGAGCAGTTCTTC. It is translated as CASSLWTSGSHNEQFF.

The chain uses TRBV30 and TRBJ1-1; D is unclear. The CDR3 length is 13 residues. Trimming pared 0 bases from V and 3 bases from J, leaving 8 bases between. CDR1 is GTSNPN and CDR2 is SVGIG in the germline V gene (reference sequence). The CDR3 DNA is TGTGCCTGGAGTGTCGTAATGGACACTGAAGCTTTCTTT. Translation: CAWSVVMDTEAFF.

The chain links TRBV5-1 to TRBJ1-2; TRBD1 aligns across 8 bases. Germline V CDR1 and CDR2: SGHRS, YFSETQ. V gave up 2 bases and J gave up 7 bases; unmatched junction bases: 7. There are 14 residues in the CDR3. The CDR3 DNA follows: TGCGCCAGCAGCTTCTCAGGGGGCCTCACTGGCTACACCTTC. This encodes CASSFSGGLTGYTF. The full variable domain, completed using reference TRBV5-1 and TRBJ1-2, is KAGVTQTPRYLIKTRGQQVTLSCSPISGHRSVSWYQQTPGQGLQFLFEYFSETQRNKGNFPGRFSGRQFSNSRSEMNVSTLELGDSALYLCASSFSGGLTGYTFGSGTRLTVV.

The chain couples TRBV15 to TRBJ2-2, with 13 bases that match TRBD2. Germline loops: CDR1 LNHNV, CDR2 YYDKDF (reference sequence). This CDR3 contains 17 residues. Unmatched junction bases numbered 9, after V lost 7 bases and J lost 4 bases. The CDR3 region has the DNA TGTGCCACCACTACGACTAGCGGGGGGTTCTCCACCGGGGAGCTGTTTTTT. This codes for CATTTTSGGFSTGELFF.

This rearrangement joins TRBV6-5 to TRBJ2-5; a possible D gene is TRBD2 (5 bases). V lost 6 bases to trimming and J lost 5 bases, with 13 bases between them. This CDR3 is 13 amino acids long. The germline V gene has CDR1 MNHEY and CDR2 SVGAGI. The CDR3 protein is CASSPGGRETQYF. As DNA, the CDR3 is TGTGCCAGCAGCCCTGGAGGAAGGGAGACCCAGTACTTC.

This clone has only a few counts. The chain employs TRBV4-3 and TRBJ2-7, with TRBD2 identical over 10 bases. This CDR3 has 15 amino acids. From germline, CDR1 is LGHNA and CDR2 YSLEER. Trimming cost V 0 bases and J 3 bases; bases outside gene matches: 2. CDR3 amino acids: CASSQDSSGGYEQYF. The CDR3 nucleotides read TGCGCCAGCAGCCAAGATTCTAGCGGGGGCTACGAGCAGTACTTC.

This clone was recorded at least ten times. In nucleotides, the CDR3 is TGTGCCACTGGGCCCACCCAAGGAACTGAAGCTTTCTTT. This sequence encodes CATGPTQGTEAFF. V is TRBV2 and J is TRBJ1-1; D is unresolved. V lost 10 bases and J 5 bases, leaving 17 bases between the germline ends. Germline CDR1 reads SNHLY; CDR2 reads FYNNEI. The CDR3 totals 13 residues.

The chain is built from TRBV4-1 and TRBJ1-2, with D perhaps TRBD1 (6 bases). V lost 0 bases, J lost 3 bases, and 11 bases lay in between. Germline V lookup: CDR1 MGHRA, CDR2 YSYEKL. This CDR3 contains 15 residues. The CDR3 loop is CASSQEDSGDYGYTF. The CDR3 nucleotides are TGCGCCAGCAGCCAAGAGGACAGCGGGGACTATGGCTACACCTTC.

The rearrangement joins TRBV4-3 to TRBJ1-1; no firm D call. The length of the CDR3 is 12 residues. Per germline, CDR1 LGHNA and CDR2 YSLEER. V was clipped by 7 bases and J by 5 bases, with 11 bases between them. The CDR3 loop reads CASTDEGTEAFF. CDR3 sequence (DNA): TGCGCCAGCACCGATGAAGGTACTGAAGCTTTCTTT.

The CDR3 sequence is CSGDEQFF. DNA for the CDR3: TGCAGCGGTGATGAGCAGTTCTTC. The rearrangement joins TRBV29-1 to TRBJ2-1, with D unclear. The CDR3 length is 8 residues. V was cut by 7 bases and J by 8 bases, with 3 bases left in between. Per germline, CDR1 SQVTM and CDR2 ANQGSEA.

This clone was seen just once. The chain recombines TRBV4-3 with TRBJ1-5; D unclear. Germline-derived CDR1 and CDR2 are LGHNA and YSLEER. With 0 bases removed from V and 4 bases from J, the gap between germline ends came to 4 bases. The CDR3 totals 13 residues. In DNA, the CDR3 is TGCGCCAGCAGCCAAGACAGGAATCAGCCCCAGCATTTT. This sequence encodes CASSQDRNQPQHF.

V usage is TRBV29-1 and J usage is TRBJ2-1; TRBD2 matches at 8 bases. The germline V gene encodes CDR1 SQVTM and CDR2 ANQGSEA. J lost 8 bases, V lost 0 bases, and 6 bases had no gene match. This CDR3 spans 14 amino acids. The CDR3 is CSVEDSGRPDEQFF. The CDR3 DNA reads as TGCAGCGTTGAAGACAGCGGGAGACCGGATGAGCAGTTCTTC.

The rearrangement uses TRBV9 and TRBJ2-7; 8 positions match TRBD2. The CDR3 runs to 14 residues. CDR1 is SGDLS and CDR2 is YYNGEE in the germline V gene. With V trimmed by 0 bases and J by 4 bases, 3 bases remained unmatched. The CDR3 sequence is CASSVGGGQYEQYF. The CDR3 coding sequence is TGTGCCAGCAGCGTAGGCGGGGGGCAGTACGAGCAGTACTTC.

This clone has a handful of counts. CDR3 in DNA: TGTGCCAGTAGTGTCGGGCCTCACAATGAGCAGTTCTTC. It specifies CASSVGPHNEQFF. The gene calls are TRBV19 and TRBJ2-1, with no clear D. CDR3 length: 13 residues. The germline V gene encodes CDR1 LNHDA and CDR2 SQIVND (reference sequence). The ends were cut back, 5 bases at V and 5 bases at J, with 10 bases in the middle.

This chain uses TRBV4-1 with TRBJ2-5; 10 bases line up with TRBD2. The ends lost 0 bases at V and 1 base at J; junction bases unmatched: 5. Germline V gene sequence: CDR1 MGHRA, CDR2 YSYEKL. This CDR3 has 17 residues. CDR3 in DNA: TGCGCCAGCAGCCAAGATCGGGCTAGCGGGAGCCAAGAGACCCAGTACTTC. Its translation: CASSQDRASGSQETQYF.

As DNA, the CDR3 is TGTGCCAGCAGCCTCCAGCGTGGCGCTGAAGCTTTCTTT. It is translated as CASSLQRGAEAFF. This chain uses TRBV6-5 with TRBJ1-1; D is undetermined. V was clipped by 6 bases and J by 6 bases, with 14 bases between them. The CDR3 is made up of 13 amino acids. Per the germline V gene, CDR1 is MNHEY and CDR2 is SVGAGI.